A single sample is the source of the 18 T cell receptor beta chains below, sequenced in a study of cytomegalovirus exposure and HLA in healthy donors. Primers for the PCR totalled 60 Vbeta and 13 Jbeta. Clones were sequenced by immunoSEQ multiplex PCR, and TCRdb holds only the in-frame ones, with some missing. The table records approximately 91,000 clones, about 80% of them present only once. Sequenced input: PBMCs. The receptor source for this set is a human donor in good health.

V and J are TRBV13 and TRBJ2-3, with 7 bases fitting TRBD2. The CDR3 length is 15 residues. Germline CDR1 is PRHDT and CDR2 is FYEKMQ (reference sequence). The trim removed 3 bases at V and 1 base at J, leaving 4 bases unmatched. The CDR3: CASSFGGTGTDTQYF. CDR3 sequence (DNA): TGTGCCAGCAGCTTCGGGGGGACGGGCACAGATACGCAGTATTTT. The whole variable domain, remainder taken from reference TRBV13 and TRBJ2-3, is AAGVIQSPRHLIKEKRETATLKCYPIPRHDTVYWYQQGPGQDPQFLISFYEKMQSDKGSIPDRFSAQQFSDYHSELNMSSLELGDSALYFCASSFGGTGTDTQYFGPGTRLTVL.

The rearrangement uses TRBV7-6 and TRBJ1-3; D unresolved. The CDR3 loop spans 13 amino acids. V lost 3 bases, J lost 2 bases, and 5 bases lay in between. Germline V gives CDR1 SGHVS, CDR2 FNYEAQ. The CDR3 here is CASSFNPGNTIYF. The CDR3 region has the DNA TGTGCCAGCAGCTTCAATCCTGGAAACACCATATATTTT. The variable domain in full, completed from reference TRBV7-6 and TRBJ1-3, reads GAGVSQSPRYKVTKRGQDVALRCDPISGHVSLYWYRQALGQGPEFLTYFNYEAQQDKSGLPNDRFSAERPEGSISTLTIQRTEQRDSAMYRCASSFNPGNTIYFGEGSWLTVV.

The genes are TRBV29-1 and TRBJ1-2; the D gene is possibly TRBD1 (5 bases). V was cut by 6 bases and J by 0 bases, with 14 bases left in between. Germline V gene lookup returns CDR1 SQVTM and CDR2 ANQGSEA. The CDR3 is 14 residues long. This CDR3 is CSVFGALANYGYTF. CDR3 coding DNA: TGCAGCGTGTTTGGGGCCCTAGCTAACTATGGCTACACCTTC.

This clone was seen more than once but under ten times. The chain uses TRBV5-4 and TRBJ1-6; 10 bases align to TRBD1. Germline trimming cut 4 bases from V and 6 bases from J; bases unmatched to any gene: 7. Germline CDR1 SGHNT, CDR2 YYREEE (reference sequence). The CDR3 covers 16 residues. This chain's CDR3 is CASSPRTGGSNSPLHF. For the CDR3, the DNA is TGTGCCAGCAGCCCTCGGACAGGGGGTTCTAATTCACCCCTCCACTTT.

The chain links TRBV30 to TRBJ1-5, with a weak D call TRBD1 (5 bases). The CDR3 is made up of 17 amino acids. The germline V gene has CDR1 GTSNPN and CDR2 SVGIG (reference sequence). V lost 0 bases, J lost 2 bases, and 17 bases lay in between. The CDR3 is CAWSVQGVPGRNQPQHF. CDR3 nucleotide sequence: TGTGCCTGGAGTGTGCAGGGTGTTCCAGGGCGCAATCAGCCCCAGCATTTT.

The J gene is TRBJ2-7, the V gene TRBV15; 7 bases map to TRBD1. Per germline, CDR1 LNHNV and CDR2 YYDKDF (reference sequence). The CDR3 spans 15 residues. V was clipped by 0 bases and J by 1 base; unmatched bases: 3. CDR3 DNA sequence: TGTGCCACCAGCAGAGAGGCAGGGGGATCCTACGAGCAGTACTTC. Translation gives CATSREAGGSYEQYF.

The count of this clone is one. The V gene is TRBV6-1, the J gene TRBJ2-1, with 10 positions matching TRBD2. Germline V gene data show CDR1 as MNHNS and CDR2 as SASEGT. With 3 bases clipped from V and 4 bases from J, the junction kept 15 bases outside the gene matches. This CDR3 has 19 residues. CDR3 sequence: CASSDRSSGSSGKYNEQFF. CDR3 bases: TGTGCCAGCAGTGATCGTTCTAGCGGGAGTTCGGGTAAATACAATGAGCAGTTCTTC.

This chain connects TRBV28 to TRBJ1-1, with 7 bases identical to TRBD1. Losses at the gene ends were 5 bases for V and 6 bases for J; bases not matched to a gene: 6. The V gene's germline CDR1 is MDHEN and CDR2 SYDVKM. CDR3 length equals 13 residues. The CDR3: CASSPLTGSEAFF. The CDR3 DNA reads TGTGCCAGCAGTCCTTTGACAGGGTCTGAAGCTTTCTTT. Supplemented by reference TRBV28 and TRBJ1-1, the full variable domain reads DVKVTQSSRYLVKRTGEKVFLECVQDMDHENMFWYRQDPGLGLRLIYFSYDVKMKEKGDIPEGYSVSREKKERFSLILESASTNQTSMYLCASSPLTGSEAFFGQGTRLTVV.

V gene TRBV11-2 combines with J gene TRBJ2-3, with D possibly matching TRBD2 (6 bases). The V and J ends lost 5 bases and 1 base respectively, with 13 bases between them. The CDR3 extends over 15 amino acids. Germline assignment: CDR1 SGHAT and CDR2 FQNNGV. DNA of the CDR3: TGTGCCAGCAGCCCGACTAGACGGGGCACAGATACGCAGTATTTT. Translated: CASSPTRRGTDTQYF. The full variable domain, in which reference TRBV11-2 and TRBJ2-3 provide the parts outside the CDR3, is EAGVAQSPRYKIIEKRQSVAFWCNPISGHATLYWYQQILGQGPKLLIQFQNNGVVDDSQLPKDRFSAERLKGVDSTLKIQPAKLEDSAVYLCASSPTRRGTDTQYFGPGTRLTVL.

The V call is TRBV5-4, the J call TRBJ2-3; TRBD2 matches at 7 bases. Trimming cost V 1 base and J 6 bases; bases outside gene matches: 14. In germline, CDR1 is SGHNT, CDR2 YYREEE (reference sequence). The CDR3 is made up of 17 amino acids. CDR3 in amino acids: CASSLSPTSPAADTQYF. CDR3 in DNA: TGTGCCAGCAGCTTGTCCCCGACTAGCCCAGCCGCTGATACGCAGTATTTT. The whole variable domain, remainder taken from reference TRBV5-4 and TRBJ2-3, is ETGVTQSPTHLIKTRGQQVTLRCSSQSGHNTVSWYQQALGQGPQFIFQYYREEENGRGNFPPRFSGLQFPNYSSELNVNALELDDSALYLCASSLSPTSPAADTQYFGPGTRLTVL.

The gene calls are TRBV28 and TRBJ2-7; 12 nucleotides match TRBD2. Germline values: CDR1 MDHEN, CDR2 SYDVKM. The CDR3 is 13 amino acids. V was pared by 6 bases and J by 9 bases, with 6 bases of the junction left unmatched. CDR3 protein: CASRPTSGSMQYF. CDR3 nucleotide sequence: TGTGCCAGCAGGCCGACTAGCGGGAGTATGCAGTACTTC.

The rearrangement joins TRBV7-2 to TRBJ1-2, with 7 bases fitting TRBD1. Germline V CDR1 and CDR2: SGHTA, FQGNSA. With 5 bases clipped from V and 4 bases from J, the junction kept 7 bases outside the gene matches. The CDR3 is 14 residues long. The CDR3 bases are TGTGCCAGCAGCACAGACAGGGACTTCTATGGCTACACCTTC. This encodes CASSTDRDFYGYTF.

V gene TRBV7-9 combines with J gene TRBJ2-1; 16 bases align to TRBD2. CDR1 and CDR2 from the germline V gene are SEHNR and FQNEAQ (reference sequence). The V and J ends lost 5 bases and 10 bases, in that order; junction bases with no gene match: 5. The CDR3 runs 15 residues. In DNA, the CDR3 is TGTGCCAGCAGCCTCCCGGGACTAGCGGGAGGGGAGCAGTTCTTC. As protein: CASSLPGLAGGEQFF.

This clone has only a few counts. The chain couples TRBV4-1 to TRBJ1-4, with D perhaps TRBD1 (5 bases). V gave up 0 bases and J gave up 0 bases, with 5 bases separating them. The length of the CDR3 is 15 residues. Germline loops: CDR1 MGHRA, CDR2 YSYEKL. Here the CDR3 DNA reads TGCGCCAGCAGCCAAGACAGGGCAACTAATGAAAAACTGTTTTTT. It specifies CASSQDRATNEKLFF.

This clone was counted a few times. The chain combines TRBV29-1 with TRBJ1-1, with no clear D. The CDR3 spans 13 residues. Germline values: CDR1 SQVTM, CDR2 ANQGSEA. The germline V and J ends were trimmed by 5 bases and 5 bases, with 15 bases remaining between them. The CDR3 DNA reads TGCAGCGTTTGGAGTCGGGTGGAGACTGAAGCTTTCTTT. It is translated as CSVWSRVETEAFF.

This clone was detected only a few times. V usage is TRBV4-3 and J usage is TRBJ1-1; D is unclear. V shed 3 bases and J shed 1 base, with 3 bases lying between them. This CDR3 has 12 amino acids. The germline V gene has CDR1 LGHNA and CDR2 YSLEER. The CDR3 loop reads CASSQRNTEAFF. CDR3 in DNA: TGCGCCAGCAGCCAGAGGAACACTGAAGCTTTCTTT.

The chain combines TRBV6-4 with TRBJ2-1; tentative D call: TRBD1 (5 bases). Deletions cut 2 bases from V and 5 bases from J, with 10 bases between. CDR1 and CDR2 from the germline V gene are MRHNA and SNTAGT. The CDR3 consists of 14 residues. CDR3 sequence reads: CASSDTNRNNEQFF. Written as DNA, the CDR3 is TGTGCCAGCAGTGACACAAACAGGAACAATGAGCAGTTCTTC.

This chain connects TRBV9 to TRBJ2-1, with 12 bases aligning to TRBD1. The J segment lost 13 bases and the V segment lost 0 bases, leaving 5 bases of the junction unmatched. CDR3 length: 14 amino acids. Germline lookup yields CDR1 SGDLS and CDR2 YYNGEE. CDR3 sequence: CASSVVGTGGGQFF. The CDR3 DNA follows: TGTGCCAGCAGCGTAGTCGGGACAGGGGGCGGACAGTTCTTC.